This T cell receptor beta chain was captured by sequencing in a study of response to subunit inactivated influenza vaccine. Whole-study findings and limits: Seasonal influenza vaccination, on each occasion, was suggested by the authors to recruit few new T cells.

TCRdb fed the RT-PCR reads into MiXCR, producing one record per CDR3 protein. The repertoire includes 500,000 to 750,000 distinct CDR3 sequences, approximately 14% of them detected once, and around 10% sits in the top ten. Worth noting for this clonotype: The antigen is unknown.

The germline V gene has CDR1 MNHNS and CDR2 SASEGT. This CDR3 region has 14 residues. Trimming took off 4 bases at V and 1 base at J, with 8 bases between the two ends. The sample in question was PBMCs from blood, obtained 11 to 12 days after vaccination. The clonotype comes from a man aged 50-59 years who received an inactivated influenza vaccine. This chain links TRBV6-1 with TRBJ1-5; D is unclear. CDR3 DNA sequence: TGTGCCAGCAGTGGCCCAGTAAGCAATCAGCCCCAGCATTTT. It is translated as CASSGPVSNQPQHF.